The source of this T cell receptor beta chain is a study of T cell repertoires in cytomegalovirus infection. Study details: It was recently identified HLA-C-restricted and well-studied HLA-B-restricted CMV epitopes that the study used.

TCRdb ran MiXCR on the reads and lists one entry per CDR3 protein. The sample has a few hundred thousand distinct CDR3 sequences; 29% are singletons. A few counts support this clonotype. No antigen is known for it. Trimming stripped 8 bases from V and 4 bases from J, with 21 bases between. This CDR3 spans 16 amino acids. This chain links TRBV12-3 or TRBV12-4 with TRBJ2-1; D may match TRBD1 or TRBD2 (7 bases each). The source is a human donor in good health (CMV status not recorded). Some clones in this sample may be carry-over from other donors' samples. Here the sequenced sample was cultured PBMCs, taken from culture after CMV antigen stimulation. The CDR3 is CASSLEGRGGYNEQFF. CDR3 DNA: TGTGCCAGCTCCCTAGAGGGCAGGGGGGGTTACAATGAGCAGTTCTTC.